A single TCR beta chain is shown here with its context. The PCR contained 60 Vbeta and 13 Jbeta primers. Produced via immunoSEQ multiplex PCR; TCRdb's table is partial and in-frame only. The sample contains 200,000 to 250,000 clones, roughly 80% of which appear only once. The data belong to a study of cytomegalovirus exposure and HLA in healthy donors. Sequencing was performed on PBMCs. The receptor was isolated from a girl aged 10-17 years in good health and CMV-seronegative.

In DNA, the CDR3 is TGTGCCAGCAGAGGTCTCGGACAGATGAAAAACATTCAGTACTTC. It translates to CASRGLGQMKNIQYF. V usage is TRBV6-5 and J usage is TRBJ2-4, with D possibly being TRBD1 (6 bases). Per germline, CDR1 MNHEY and CDR2 SVGAGI. Trimming took 6 bases from V and 4 from J, leaving 16 bases between them. This CDR3 region has 15 residues.